The 4 T cell receptor beta chains below were found in one sample sequenced in a study of blood T cell repertoires in COVID-19. Libraries were prepared by immunoSEQ multiplex PCR; TCRdb keeps only in-frame clonotypes and omits some of them. The table shows tens of thousands of clones, with about three quarters occurring only once. The sequenced sample consisted of peripheral blood. The receptors derive from a man aged 50 or older with active or convalescent COVID-19.

The chain links TRBV11-2 to TRBJ2-5; no definite D call. Germline values: CDR1 SGHAT, CDR2 FQNNGV. Trimming took off 5 bases at V and 4 bases at J, with 14 bases between the two ends. The CDR3 consists of 14 residues. Here the CDR3 reads CASSPGPRGETQYF. CDR3 DNA sequence: TGTGCCAGCAGCCCTGGTCCCCGAGGAGAGACCCAGTACTTC.

The chain carries TRBV19 and TRBJ2-5; perhaps TRBD2 as D (7 bases). Germline CDR1 reads LNHDA; CDR2 reads SQIVND (reference sequence). The CDR3 consists of 16 residues. V lost 5 bases and J 4 bases, leaving 20 bases between the germline ends. CDR3 sequence reads: CASSGSEPRGAETQYF. The CDR3 nucleotides read TGTGCCAGTAGTGGTAGCGAACCCCGGGGGGCAGAGACCCAGTACTTC.

The chain has TRBV7-9 and TRBJ1-1; D possibly corresponds to TRBD1 (6 bases). Trimming removed 10 bases at V and 5 bases at J, with 20 bases between. The CDR3 runs 14 residues. Germline CDR1 is SEHNR and CDR2 is FQNEAQ (reference sequence). CDR3 nucleotide sequence: TGTGCCACCCTAGCGGGGGGCTCAGATACTGAAGCTTTCTTT. It codes for CATLAGGSDTEAFF.

The chain carries TRBV7-9 and TRBJ2-4; 9 bases are shared with TRBD2. This CDR3 has 16 residues. Germline loops: CDR1 SEHNR, CDR2 FQNEAQ (reference sequence). V dropped 1 base and J dropped 8; count of bases not matched to a gene: 9. The CDR3 bases are TGTGCCAGCAGCTTAGGTTTGGGACTAGCAGGCTACATTCAGTACTTC. Its translation is CASSLGLGLAGYIQYF.